This entry features one T cell receptor beta chain sequence. Its antigen is undetermined. Uncontrolled infection, other autoimmune disease, pregnancy or lactation barred patients from enrollment. In making diagnoses, clinical symptoms, serum thyroxine and TRAb, thyroid ultrasound and orbital computed tomography were all used. PBMCs were sourced from about 10 ml fresh peripheral blood. These data come from a study of T cells in Graves' hyperthyroidism and ophthalmopathy. General observations from the study: In the blood, most expanded thyroid clonotypes above 0.001 appeared as well.

Amplification yielded TCR beta CDR3 regions, with RNA transcripts as the source. Using the HTBI primer set, a first-round RT-PCR was run on the TCR CDR3. TCRdb re-called the multiplex PCR reads with MiXCR, one entry per CDR3 protein. The sample gives about 500,000 distinct CDR3 sequences, approximately 15% of which show up once; about 18% is in the top ten. Germline CDR1 and CDR2: MGHRA and YSYEKL. CDR3 length: 17 amino acids. V was shortened by 0 bases and J by 0 bases, with 13 bases between the two germline ends. The sample was blood. The chain uses TRBV4-1 and TRBJ2-3; a weak D match, TRBD2 (5 bases). The TCR originated in a woman in her late teens or twenties with Graves' hyperthyroidism. The CDR3 DNA follows: TGCGCCAGCAGCCAAGAATACTCGGGAACTAGCACAGATACGCAGTATTTT. Its protein is CASSQEYSGTSTDTQYF.